This TCR beta chain was observed in a study of shared clonotypes between healthy human individuals. Sequencing was at deep level. Some 31,000 T cell genomes (300 ng DNA) went into each PBMC replicate. Profiled with immunoSEQ multiplex PCR; TCRdb holds only in-frame clones, not every one. The sample holds about 470,000 clones; roughly 83% are singletons and the top ten take around 13%. HIV-negative, healthy adults without recent acute infections or vaccinations were the donors. Every donor, a Caucasian adult, lived in Nashville, Tennessee. This CDR3 is 12 amino acids long. CDR1 is SQVTM and CDR2 is ANQGSEA in the germline V gene. Trimming left V 5 bases short and J 3 bases short, with 8 bases between.

Sequencing used PBMCs. This TCR derives from a woman in her forties in good health. Some clones in this sample may be carry-over from other donors' samples. The rearrangement uses TRBV29-1 and TRBJ2-1; D uncertain. In nucleotides, the CDR3 is TGCAGCGTTATACCTAACTACAATGAGCAGTTCTTC. Translating gives CSVIPNYNEQFF.